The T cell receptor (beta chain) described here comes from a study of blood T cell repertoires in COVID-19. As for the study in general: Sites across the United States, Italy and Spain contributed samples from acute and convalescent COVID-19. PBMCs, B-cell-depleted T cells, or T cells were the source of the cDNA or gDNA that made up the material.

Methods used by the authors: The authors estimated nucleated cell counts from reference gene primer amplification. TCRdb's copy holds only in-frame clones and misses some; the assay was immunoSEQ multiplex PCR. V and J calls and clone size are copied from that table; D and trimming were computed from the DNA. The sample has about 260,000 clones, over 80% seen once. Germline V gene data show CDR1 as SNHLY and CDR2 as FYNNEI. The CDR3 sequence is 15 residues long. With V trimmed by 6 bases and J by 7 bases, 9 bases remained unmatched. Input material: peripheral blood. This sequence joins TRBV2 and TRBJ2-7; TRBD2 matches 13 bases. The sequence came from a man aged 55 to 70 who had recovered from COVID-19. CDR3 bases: TGTGCCAGCAGACCCGGGACTAGCGGGATGGGTGAGCAGTACTTC. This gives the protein CASRPGTSGMGEQYF.